The sequence of this TCR beta chain was determined in a study of blood T cell repertoires in COVID-19. Looking at the study overall: In Cohort 3, a recovered donor had either two negative PCRs, clearance, or symptom resolution. Samples taken during acute and convalescent COVID-19 were collected in the United States, Italy and Spain.

TCRdb keeps only in-frame clones here, not all; method: immunoSEQ multiplex PCR. The data contain more than 300,000 clones, around 87% of them singletons. Categorization into cohorts depended on clinical history that participants reported. As to this clone: The sample carries other DNA sequences with the same CDR3.

The CDR3 is 15 residues long. V gave up 0 bases and J gave up 6 bases; unmatched junction bases: 4. Germline-derived CDR1 and CDR2 are LGHDT and YNNKEL (reference sequence). The clonotype originates from a man in his forties or fifties in a cohort exposed to, infected with or recovered from COVID-19 (not recorded which). The specimen was PBMCs or T cells enriched from blood (not recorded which). V is TRBV3-1 (or the pseudogene TRBV3-2) and J is TRBJ1-5; 8 bases are shared with TRBD1. The CDR3 spells CASSQDHRGGQPQHF. In DNA, the CDR3 is TGTGCCAGCAGCCAAGATCACAGGGGGGGTCAGCCCCAGCATTTT.